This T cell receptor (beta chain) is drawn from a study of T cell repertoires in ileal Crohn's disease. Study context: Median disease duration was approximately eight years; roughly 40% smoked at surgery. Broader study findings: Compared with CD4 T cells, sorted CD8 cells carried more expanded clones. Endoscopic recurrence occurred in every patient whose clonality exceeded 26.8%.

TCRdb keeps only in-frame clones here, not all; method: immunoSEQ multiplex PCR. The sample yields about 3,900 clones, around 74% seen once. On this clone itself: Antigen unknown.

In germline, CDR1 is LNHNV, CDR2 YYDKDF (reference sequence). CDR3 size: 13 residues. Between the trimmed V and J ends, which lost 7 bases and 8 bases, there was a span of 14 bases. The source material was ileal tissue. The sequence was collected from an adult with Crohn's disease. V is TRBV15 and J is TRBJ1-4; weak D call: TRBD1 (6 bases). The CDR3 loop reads CATTGDNSEKLFF. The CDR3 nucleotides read TGTGCCACCACAGGGGACAACTCCGAAAAACTGTTTTTT. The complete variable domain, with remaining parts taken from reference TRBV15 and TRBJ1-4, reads DAMVIQNPRYQVTQFGKPVTLSCSQTLNHNVMYWYQQKSSQAPKLLFHYYDKDFNNEADTPDNFQSRRPNTSFCFLDIRSPGLGDTAMYLCATTGDNSEKLFFGSGTQLSVL.